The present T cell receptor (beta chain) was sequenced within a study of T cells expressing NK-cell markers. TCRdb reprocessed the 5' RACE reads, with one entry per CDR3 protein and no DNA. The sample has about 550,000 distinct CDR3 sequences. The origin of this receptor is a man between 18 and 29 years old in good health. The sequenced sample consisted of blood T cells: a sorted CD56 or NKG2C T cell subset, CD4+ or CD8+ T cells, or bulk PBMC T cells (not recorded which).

The CDR3 loop is CASSIRQGAADTQYF. V gene TRBV4-2 combines with J gene TRBJ2-3; TCRdb proposes TRBD1, but this gene call is untestable without DNA. CDR3 size: 15 residues. Germline CDR1 reads LGHNA; CDR2 reads YNFKEQ.